What follows are 26 T cell receptor beta chains derived from one specimen sequenced in a study of T cell responses to AZD1222 COVID-19 vaccine (dated by TCRdb to the early 2020s). The library was built by means of the immunoSEQ multiplex PCR assay. Held by TCRdb, this immuneACCESS table contains in-frame sequences only and omits some clones. Under half of the omission traces to an unresolved V gene where checked; the cause of the rest is unknown. The sample table contains roughly 79,000 clones; only one count was recorded for approximately 90% of them. The ten largest clones take up 6% to 8.5% of the sample. The time point label, as the study defines it: baseline before first vaccination. Read against the paper, the sample's treatment or condition label means: meningococcal conjugate vaccine given as trial control. The sequencing used peripheral blood, collected on day 0 of MenACWY control vaccination. These receptors came from an adult in good health.

V and J are TRBV12-3 or TRBV12-4 and TRBJ1-1; no definite D call. V gave up 2 bases and J gave up 3 bases, with 4 bases separating them. The CDR3 sequence is 12 residues long. For the CDR3, the DNA is TGTGCCAGCAGTTTATTGGACACTGAAGCTTTCTTT. Its translation: CASSLLDTEAFF.

This chain links TRBV3-1 (or the pseudogene TRBV3-2) with TRBJ2-2, with TRBD2 as a possible D gene (5 bases). The CDR3 spans 13 residues. Germline V gene sequence: CDR1 LGHDT, CDR2 YNNKEL (reference sequence). Between the trimmed V and J ends, which lost 5 bases and 7 bases, there was a span of 11 bases. As DNA, the CDR3 is TGTGCCAGCAGCGACGGACGGGGCGGGGAGCTGTTTTTT. Residues: CASSDGRGGELFF.

The genes are TRBV5-4 and TRBJ2-5; D is perhaps TRBD2 (5 bases). Trimming took off 0 bases at V and 0 bases at J, with 15 bases between the two ends. CDR1 is SGHNT, CDR2 YYREEE, per germline (reference sequence). There are 17 residues in the CDR3. The CDR3 DNA is TGTGCCAGCAGCTTGGGCCCGGGTGGGGAGTACCAAGAGACCCAGTACTTC. Translation: CASSLGPGGEYQETQYF.

The rearrangement links TRBV19 to TRBJ2-7; either TRBD1 or TRBD2 may fit D (5 bases each). Germline CDR1 and CDR2: LNHDA and SQIVND (reference sequence). V was pared by 4 bases and J by 6 bases, with 19 bases between. The CDR3 has 15 residues. The CDR3 bases are TGTGCCAGTAGTAGTGGTTTAGGAGCCGGGACCGAGCAGTACTTC. This sequence encodes CASSSGLGAGTEQYF.

The rearrangement uses TRBV6-5 and TRBJ2-5; D is tentatively TRBD1 or TRBD2 (5 bases each). The CDR3 has 15 amino acids. Germline V lookup: CDR1 MNHEY, CDR2 SVGAGI. With 0 bases removed from V and 0 bases from J, the gap between germline ends came to 8 bases. CDR3 nucleotide sequence: TGTGCCAGCAGTTACTCAGGGACCTACCAAGAGACCCAGTACTTC. This encodes CASSYSGTYQETQYF.

This clone was seen only a few times. The V call is TRBV11-1, the J call TRBJ2-1, with TRBD1 matching 9 bases. Trimming took 5 bases from V and 1 from J; bases not matched to a gene: 3. Germline assignment: CDR1 SGHAT and CDR2 FQDESV (reference sequence). The CDR3 runs to 15 residues. The CDR3 protein is CASSQGQGSYNEQFF. In DNA, the CDR3 is TGTGCCAGCAGCCAGGGACAGGGATCCTACAATGAGCAGTTCTTC.

The J gene is TRBJ1-2, the V gene TRBV12-3 or TRBV12-4; the match to TRBD1 covers 7 bases. V lost 5 bases to trimming and J lost 14 bases; unmatched junction nucleotides: 14. The CDR3 is made up of 13 amino acids. The CDR3 region is CASSPYRGDQGTF. The CDR3 bases are TGTGCCAGCAGTCCTTACAGGGGTGATCAAGGAACCTTC.

The chain recombines TRBV10-1 with TRBJ1-1; D remains ambiguous. Trimming left V 0 bases short and J 3 bases short, with 5 bases between. The CDR3 spans 13 residues. CDR1 and CDR2 from the germline V gene are WNHNN and SYGVQD (reference sequence). CDR3 in DNA: TGCGCCAGCAGTGAGTCTGGATACACTGAAGCTTTCTTT. Translation gives CASSESGYTEAFF.

The chain couples TRBV7-8 to TRBJ2-1, with 8 nucleotides matching TRBD2. Germline loops: CDR1 SGHVS, CDR2 FQNEAQ. The CDR3 covers 16 residues. The V and J ends lost 0 bases and 3 bases, in that order; junction bases with no gene match: 4. The CDR3 nucleotides are TGTGCCAGCAGCTTAGCCCCCAGCGGGGGCTACAATGAGCAGTTCTTC. Its translation is CASSLAPSGGYNEQFF.

This rearrangement joins TRBV6-1 to TRBJ2-3; the D call may be TRBD1 or TRBD2 (6 bases each). Per germline, CDR1 MNHNS and CDR2 SASEGT. The CDR3 has 15 amino acids. Trimming left V 3 bases short and J 3 bases short, with 13 bases between. CDR3 bases: TGTGCCAGCAGTGATAGGGGGGTGTCGACAGATACGCAGTATTTT. Residues: CASSDRGVSTDTQYF.

V is TRBV10-3 and J is TRBJ2-5, with 8 bases identical to TRBD2. Trimming removed 6 bases from V and 2 bases from J; junction bases left unmatched: 5. Germline V gene data show CDR1 as ENHRY and CDR2 as SYGVKD. This CDR3 has 14 amino acids. The chain's CDR3 is CAISPTSGQETQYF. The CDR3 DNA reads TGTGCCATCAGCCCAACTAGCGGACAAGAGACCCAGTACTTC.

This clone was counted ten times or more. The V call is TRBV10-1, the J call TRBJ2-1; D is uncertain. The germline V gene encodes CDR1 WNHNN and CDR2 SYGVQD (reference sequence). With 2 bases removed from V and 0 bases from J, the gap between germline ends came to 8 bases. This CDR3 comprises 15 residues. The CDR3 DNA reads TGCGCCAGCAGTGAGCAGGAGAGCTCCTACAATGAGCAGTTCTTC. As protein: CASSEQESSYNEQFF.

This chain uses TRBV19 with TRBJ2-1; D possibly corresponds to TRBD2 (7 bases). Germline CDR1 reads LNHDA; CDR2 reads SQIVND (reference sequence). The V end lost 1 base, the J end lost 9 bases, and 13 bases lay between the germline ends. This CDR3 has 14 amino acids. The chain's CDR3 is CASSIGEGGGEQFF. In nucleotides, the CDR3 is TGTGCCAGTAGTATAGGTGAGGGAGGGGGTGAGCAGTTCTTC.

V gene TRBV7-3 combines with J gene TRBJ2-2, with a possible D match to TRBD1 (5 bases). V was cut by 2 bases and J by 5 bases, with 6 bases left in between. CDR3 length: 13 residues. CDR1 is SGHTA, CDR2 FQGTGA, per germline. The CDR3: CASSLSGTGELFF. DNA for the CDR3: TGTGCCAGCAGCTTATCAGGGACCGGGGAGCTGTTTTTT. The full variable domain, in which reference TRBV7-3 and TRBJ2-2 provide the parts outside the CDR3, is GAGVSQTPSNKVTEKGKYVELRCDPISGHTALYWYRQSLGQGPEFLIYFQGTGAADDSGLPNDRFFAVRPEGSVSTLKIQRTERGDSAVYLCASSLSGTGELFFGEGSRLTVL.

This rearrangement joins TRBV18 to TRBJ1-2, with TRBD1 matching over 7 bases. With 3 bases clipped from V and 2 bases from J, the junction kept 3 bases outside the gene matches. The germline V gene encodes CDR1 KGHSH and CDR2 LQKENI. The CDR3 runs 14 residues. The CDR3 DNA follows: TGTGCCAGCTCACCGAGGGACAGAAACTATGGCTACACCTTC. Amino acids: CASSPRDRNYGYTF. Filled out from reference TRBV18 and TRBJ1-2, the complete variable domain reads NAGVMQNPRHLVRRRGQEARLRCSPMKGHSHVYWYRQLPEEGLKFMVYLQKENIIDESGMPKERFSAEFPKEGPSILRIQQVVRGDSAAYFCASSPRDRNYGYTFGSGTRLTVV.

V gene TRBV18 combines with J gene TRBJ1-5; D perhaps matches TRBD1 (5 bases). This CDR3 has 15 residues. CDR1 is KGHSH and CDR2 is LQKENI in the germline V gene. V lost 5 bases and J 6 bases, leaving 17 bases between the germline ends. CDR3 DNA: TGTGCCAGCTCATCAATAGCGGGGGTAGGTCAGCCCCAGCATTTT. Amino acid sequence: CASSSIAGVGQPQHF. The whole variable domain, filled in from reference TRBV18 and TRBJ1-5, reads NAGVMQNPRHLVRRRGQEARLRCSPMKGHSHVYWYRQLPEEGLKFMVYLQKENIIDESGMPKERFSAEFPKEGPSILRIQQVVRGDSAAYFCASSSIAGVGQPQHFGDGTRLSIL.

The V and J genes are TRBV5-1 and TRBJ2-1; TRBD2 agrees at 8 bases. Germline CDR1 reads SGHRS; CDR2 reads YFSETQ. J gave up 7 bases and V 4 bases, and 22 bases lay outside the gene matches. The length of the CDR3 is 19 residues. The CDR3 protein is CASSLEVGWVAGRRNEQFF. The CDR3 nucleotides read TGCGCCAGCAGCCTGGAAGTGGGGTGGGTAGCGGGGAGAAGGAATGAGCAGTTCTTC.

The rearrangement joins TRBV12-3 or TRBV12-4 to TRBJ2-3; 8 bases align to TRBD2. The CDR3 runs 13 residues. Trimming took 6 bases from V and 6 from J; bases not matched to a gene: 5. CDR3 in DNA: TGTGCCAGCAGCACCGGGACTAGTGATACGCAGTATTTT. This gives the protein CASSTGTSDTQYF.

This chain connects TRBV29-1 to TRBJ1-4; D is undetermined. V was trimmed by 7 bases and J by 7 bases, leaving 16 bases between them. Germline V gives CDR1 SQVTM, CDR2 ANQGSEA. The CDR3 runs to 13 residues. The CDR3 spells CSAVGVAGEKLFF. The CDR3 nucleotides read TGCAGCGCCGTCGGGGTTGCTGGTGAAAAACTGTTTTTT.

This clone appeared once. The chain carries TRBV2 and TRBJ2-5; no clear D gene. Germline V gene lookup returns CDR1 SNHLY and CDR2 FYNNEI. The ends were cut back, 1 base at V and 2 bases at J, with 8 bases in the middle. This CDR3 spans 14 amino acids. CDR3 region: CASSEGQYQETQYF. The CDR3 coding sequence is TGTGCCAGCAGTGAAGGGCAGTATCAAGAGACCCAGTACTTC.

This clone showed up just once. The rearrangement uses TRBV27 and TRBJ2-7; D is ambiguous. V was pared by 0 bases and J by 3 bases, with 9 bases between. The germline gives CDR1 MNHEY, CDR2 SMNVEV (reference sequence). The CDR3 contains 14 residues. Here the CDR3 reads CASSLSPSLYEQYF. In DNA form, the CDR3 reads TGTGCCAGCAGTTTATCGCCATCCCTCTACGAGCAGTACTTC.

The rearrangement uses TRBV7-9 and TRBJ2-1; 11 bases are shared with TRBD2. The V gene end was trimmed by 6 bases and the J gene end by 3 bases; junction bases not matched to a gene: 7. This CDR3 comprises 16 residues. Germline V gene lookup returns CDR1 SEHNR and CDR2 FQNEAQ (reference sequence). The CDR3 loop reads CASSPKTSGVYNEQFF. The CDR3 DNA follows: TGTGCCAGCAGTCCCAAGACTAGCGGGGTCTACAATGAGCAGTTCTTC.

The chain employs TRBV11-2 and TRBJ1-3; D is undetermined. The germline V gene has CDR1 SGHAT and CDR2 FQNNGV. This CDR3 spans 15 amino acids. Trimming pared 1 base from V and 0 bases from J, leaving 7 bases between. CDR3 protein: CASSLASNSGNTIYF. The CDR3 DNA is TGTGCCAGCAGCTTAGCTTCAAACTCTGGAAACACCATATATTTT.

This sequence joins TRBV19 and TRBJ1-1, with 9 bases lining up with TRBD1. The CDR3 runs 15 residues. CDR1 and CDR2 (germline): LNHDA, SQIVND (reference sequence). V gave up 5 bases and J gave up 0 bases; unmatched junction bases: 4. The CDR3 protein is CASSPRTGVNTEAFF. CDR3 coding DNA: TGTGCCAGTAGTCCCAGGACAGGGGTGAACACTGAAGCTTTCTTT.

This clone was seen only a few times. V usage is TRBV5-1 and J usage is TRBJ1-4; D is unresolved. The germline V and J ends were trimmed by 9 bases and 0 bases, with 15 bases remaining between them. Germline V CDR1 and CDR2: SGHRS, YFSETQ. The CDR3 contains 15 residues. CDR3: CATKLGVATNEKLFF. Here the CDR3 DNA reads TGCGCCACTAAACTTGGAGTTGCAACTAATGAAAAACTGTTTTTT.

This sequence joins TRBV6-5 and TRBJ2-7; 10 bases match TRBD1. Trimming removed 2 bases from V and 2 bases from J; junction bases left unmatched: 0. CDR3 size: 14 residues. Germline V lookup: CDR1 MNHEY, CDR2 SVGAGI. CDR3: CASSYGQGAYEQYF. CDR3 bases: TGTGCCAGCAGTTACGGACAGGGGGCCTACGAGCAGTACTTC.